This T cell receptor beta chain appears in the sequencing data of a study of blood T cell repertoires in COVID-19. Overall study: Some COVID-19 samples were acute and others convalescent; all came from the United States, Italy and Spain.

Germline-derived CDR1 and CDR2 are LNHDA and SQIVND (reference sequence). The CDR3 spans 15 residues. V shed 3 bases and J 6 bases; nucleotides not matched to a gene: 9. Method: immunoSEQ multiplex PCR; TCRdb's copy keeps in-frame clones and lacks some. This table has roughly 120,000 clones, 84% appearing once. The V call is TRBV19, the J call TRBJ2-3, with 7 bases aligning to TRBD1. Sequenced material: peripheral blood. The TCR originated in a woman aged 40 to 50 with acute or convalescent COVID-19. CDR3: CASSMGQLGSDTQYF. The CDR3 DNA is TGTGCCAGTAGTATGGGACAGCTCGGGTCGGATACGCAGTATTTT. Together with reference TRBV19 and TRBJ2-3, the CDR3 gives the full variable domain: DGGITQSPKYLFRKEGQNVTLSCEQNLNHDAMYWYRQDPGQGLRLIYYSQIVNDFQKGDIAEGYSVSREKKESFPLTVTSAQKNPTAFYLCASSMGQLGSDTQYFGPGTRLTVL.